The rows below give T cell receptor beta chains drawn from one sample of a study of CD8+CD57+ T cells in acquired aplastic anemia. TCRdb analysed the reads with MiXCR anew, one entry per CDR3 protein. This repertoire shows 250,000 to 300,000 distinct CDR3 sequences, roughly half found once; its top ten account for around 7.6%. Sequenced material: sorted CD4+, CD8+, or CD8+CD57+ T cells (not recorded which) from PBMCs. The receptors come from a human donor with severe aplastic anemia or a healthy control (not recorded which). Each CDR3 is given with its conserved first and last residue. The D gene is left open where the match is weak. Size is stated for part of the rows, as once, few or many counts, or as a class when the clone is expanded.

CDR3: CSASPGQGPSYNEQFF
DNA: TGCAGTGCAAGCCCGGGACAGGGTCCGTCCTACAATGAGCAGTTCTTC
J: TRBJ2-1
D: TRBD1
size: NA
V: TRBV20-1

CDR3: CASSPNSDTQYF
DNA: TGCGCCAGCAGCCCCAACTCAGATACGCAGTATTTT
J: TRBJ2-3
D: NA
size: NA
V: TRBV4-1

CDR3: CASSLGGGRWSEQFF
DNA: TGTGCCAGCAGTTTAGGCGGAGGGAGGTGGAGTGAGCAGTTCTTC
J: TRBJ2-1
D: NA
size: NA
V: TRBV12-3/TRBV12-4

CDR3: CSARDPGAGNTIYF
DNA: TGCAGTGCTAGAGATCCGGGGGCTGGCAACACCATATATTTT
J: TRBJ1-3
D: NA
size: NA
V: TRBV20-1

CDR3: CASSLFSGGASETQYF
DNA: TGCGCCAGCAGCTTGTTTAGCGGGGGGGCGTCAGAGACCCAGTACTTC
J: TRBJ2-5
D: TRBD2
size: NA
V: TRBV5-1

CDR3: CATNGATYNSPLHF
DNA: TGTGCCACAAACGGGGCTACTTATAATTCACCCCTCCACTTT
J: TRBJ1-6
D: NA
size: many
V: TRBV6-1

CDR3: CSVDYPNEQFF
DNA: TGCAGCGTTGACTACCCGAATGAGCAGTTCTTC
J: TRBJ2-1
D: NA
size: NA
V: TRBV29-1

CDR3: CSANRGRNEQFF
DNA: TGCAGTGCTAACAGGGGGCGCAATGAGCAGTTCTTC
J: TRBJ2-1
D: TRBD1
size: many
V: TRBV20-1

CDR3: CASSSAVNEQFF
DNA: TGTGCCAGCAGTTCAGCGGTTAATGAGCAGTTCTTC
J: TRBJ2-1
D: NA
size: NA
V: TRBV6-5

CDR3: CASRENPGPNTGELFF
DNA: TGTGCCAGCCGGGAGAATCCGGGACCCAACACCGGGGAGCTGTTTTTT
J: TRBJ2-2
D: NA
size: many
V: TRBV5-6

CDR3: CASSPRGEKLFF
DNA: TGTGCCAGCAGCCCCCGGGGAGAAAAACTGTTTTTT
J: TRBJ1-4
D: NA
size: NA
V: TRBV7-2

CDR3: CSVAKSGNTIYF
DNA: TGCAGCGTTGCCAAATCTGGAAACACCATATATTTT
J: TRBJ1-3
D: NA
size: few
V: TRBV29-1

CDR3: CASSLGPSLYF
DNA: TGTGCCAGCAGCTTAGGGCCCTCCCTATACTTC
J: TRBJ2-7
D: NA
size: many
V: TRBV13

CDR3: CASSFRGDTQYF
DNA: TGTGCCAGTAGTTTCCGGGGGGATACGCAGTATTTT
J: TRBJ2-3
D: NA
size: NA
V: TRBV19

CDR3: CASSIASGGLSTQYF
DNA: TGTGCCAGTAGTATAGCTAGCGGGGGTTTATCTACGCAGTATTTT
J: TRBJ2-3
D: TRBD2
size: many
V: TRBV19

CDR3: CASSYGGFYGYTF
DNA: TGTGCCAGCAGTTACGGGGGCTTCTATGGCTACACCTTC
J: TRBJ1-2
D: NA
size: NA
V: TRBV6-5

CDR3: CASSSLAPAQETQYF
DNA: TGTGCCAGCAGCTCACTAGCGCCAGCTCAAGAGACCCAGTACTTC
J: TRBJ2-5
D: TRBD2
size: NA
V: TRBV7-2

CDR3: CASSEGIGNTIYF
DNA: TGTGCCAGTAGTGAGGGAATCGGAAACACCATATATTTT
J: TRBJ1-3
D: NA
size: NA
V: TRBV19

CDR3: CASSLAGLRYEQYF
DNA: TGTGCCAGCAGCTTGGCGGGACTTCGCTACGAGCAGTACTTC
J: TRBJ2-7
D: NA
size: NA
V: TRBV29-1

CDR3: CASTYSGGASDTQYF
DNA: TGTGCCAGTACCTACAGCGGGGGGGCATCAGATACGCAGTATTTT
J: TRBJ2-3
D: TRBD2
size: once
V: TRBV19

CDR3: CASSLVTGGELFF
DNA: TGTGCCAGCAGCTTAGTCACCGGCGGGGAGCTGTTTTTT
J: TRBJ2-2
D: NA
size: NA
V: TRBV7-6

CDR3: CASSPGRLEAFF
DNA: TGTGCCAGCAGCCCGGGACGGCTCGAAGCTTTCTTT
J: TRBJ1-1
D: NA
size: few
V: TRBV13

CDR3: CARPRPQKPILYF
DNA: TGTGCCAGGCCGAGGCCCCAAAAACCCATCCTGTACTTC
J: TRBJ2-7
D: NA
size: NA
V: TRBV6-5

CDR3: CASSLQGARVLEQFF
DNA: TGTGCCAGCAGCTTACAAGGGGCCCGGGTACTGGAGCAGTTCTTC
J: TRBJ2-1
D: NA
size: many
V: TRBV11-2

CDR3: CASSWPQGPSGNTIYF
DNA: TGTGCCAGCAGTTGGCCTCAGGGCCCCTCTGGAAACACCATATATTTT
J: TRBJ1-3
D: NA
size: many
V: TRBV12-3/TRBV12-4

CDR3: CASSFRASGGPEQFF
DNA: TGTGCCAGCAGCTTCCGGGCTAGCGGGGGGCCCGAGCAGTTCTTC
J: TRBJ2-1
D: TRBD2
size: many
V: TRBV11-2

CDR3: CASSVDLRGIQETQYF
DNA: TGTGCCAGCAGCGTAGATCTGCGGGGGATACAAGAGACCCAGTACTTC
J: TRBJ2-5
D: TRBD2
size: NA
V: TRBV9

CDR3: CSAFAGARGEQFF
DNA: TGCAGCGCCTTTGCGGGGGCGAGGGGTGAGCAGTTCTTC
J: TRBJ2-1
D: NA
size: NA
V: TRBV29-1

CDR3: CASSIAGIKNTEAFF
DNA: TGTGCCAGTAGTATCGCAGGGATCAAGAACACTGAAGCTTTCTTT
J: TRBJ1-1
D: NA
size: many
V: TRBV19

CDR3: CASSQQGGGTYGYTF
DNA: TGTGCCAGCAGCCAGCAGGGAGGGGGCACCTATGGCTACACCTTC
J: TRBJ1-2
D: TRBD1
size: NA
V: TRBV11-2

CDR3: CASRSRDRGFNQPQHF
DNA: TGTGCCAGTAGGAGCCGGGACAGGGGTTTCAATCAGCCCCAGCATTTT
J: TRBJ1-5
D: TRBD1
size: NA
V: TRBV19

CDR3: CASSSRGQGGYTF
DNA: TGTGCCAGCAGTAGCAGGGGGCAGGGGGGCTACACCTTC
J: TRBJ1-2
D: TRBD1
size: many
V: TRBV27

CDR3: CSLGGQRFF
DNA: TGCAGCTTGGGGGGACAGAGGTTCTTC
J: TRBJ2-1
D: NA
size: NA
V: TRBV29-1

CDR3: CSARDAGLADKRATQYF
DNA: TGCAGTGCTAGAGATGCGGGACTAGCGGATAAGAGAGCGACCCAGTACTTC
J: TRBJ2-5
D: TRBD2
size: few
V: TRBV20-1

CDR3: CASSIRPGANSPLHF
DNA: TGTGCCAGTAGTATCCGTCCAGGGGCTAATTCACCCCTCCACTTT
J: TRBJ1-6
D: NA
size: NA
V: TRBV19

CDR3: CASSDRLADTQYF
DNA: TGTGCCAGCAGCGACCGACTAGCGGATACGCAGTATTTT
J: TRBJ2-3
D: TRBD2
size: once
V: TRBV7-9

CDR3: CASSGTGFLSGELFF
DNA: TGTGCTAGCAGCGGGACAGGGTTCTTGTCCGGGGAGCTGTTTTTT
J: TRBJ2-2
D: TRBD1
size: many
V: TRBV7-7

CDR3: CASSNRGSGANVLTF
DNA: TGCGCCAGCAGTAACCGGGGCTCTGGGGCCAACGTCCTGACTTTC
J: TRBJ2-6
D: NA
size: many
V: TRBV5-1

CDR3: CASSATESLSYNSPLHF
DNA: TGTGCCAGCAGTGCGACTGAATCCCTCTCCTATAATTCACCCCTCCACTTT
J: TRBJ1-6
D: NA
size: NA
V: TRBV2

CDR3: CASSLSGGKNTGELFF
DNA: TGTGCCAGCAGCTTAAGCGGCGGGAAGAACACCGGGGAGCTGTTTTTT
J: TRBJ2-2
D: NA
size: NA
V: TRBV7-8

CDR3: CASSASGGLVYYEQYF
DNA: TGTGCCAGTAGTGCAAGCGGGGGACTAGTCTATTACGAGCAGTACTTC
J: TRBJ2-7
D: TRBD2
size: few
V: TRBV19

CDR3: CASTRRPSGGGKAGELFF
DNA: TGTGCCAGCACTAGACGGCCAAGCGGGGGGGGGAAGGCCGGGGAGCTGTTTTTT
J: TRBJ2-2
D: TRBD2
size: once
V: TRBV6-6

CDR3: CASSEGGQVWAKETQYF
DNA: TGTGCCAGCAGTGAGGGGGGACAGGTGTGGGCCAAAGAGACCCAGTACTTC
J: TRBJ2-5
D: TRBD1
size: few
V: TRBV2

CDR3: CASRKTGSTDTQYF
DNA: TGTGCCAGCCGCAAGACAGGGAGCACAGATACGCAGTATTTT
J: TRBJ2-3
D: TRBD1
size: once
V: TRBV7-9

CDR3: CASSDARQGGYEQYF
DNA: TGTGCCAGTAGTGACGCACGACAGGGGGGTTACGAGCAGTACTTC
J: TRBJ2-7
D: TRBD1
size: many
V: TRBV19

CDR3: CASRRGSGSEQYF
DNA: TGTGCCAGCCGTCGGGGGTCGGGGAGCGAGCAGTACTTC
J: TRBJ2-7
D: NA
size: NA
V: TRBV6-5

CDR3: CATSVGARTGELFF
DNA: TGTGCCACCAGTGTTGGGGCTCGGACCGGGGAGCTGTTTTTT
J: TRBJ2-2
D: NA
size: NA
V: TRBV24-1

CDR3: CASSLLAGDEQYF
DNA: TGTGCCAGCAGCTTACTAGCGGGGGACGAGCAGTACTTC
J: TRBJ2-7
D: TRBD2
size: once
V: TRBV7-3

CDR3: CASSPPSYQETQYF
DNA: TGTGCCAGCTCACCACCCTCGTACCAAGAGACCCAGTACTTC
J: TRBJ2-5
D: NA
size: many
V: TRBV18

CDR3: CATSDSTGPTGELFF
DNA: TGTGCCACCAGTGATTCTACAGGGCCCACCGGGGAGCTGTTTTTT
J: TRBJ2-2
D: NA
size: NA
V: TRBV24-1

CDR3: CSARAGYEQYF
DNA: TGCAGTGCTAGGGCTGGATACGAGCAGTACTTC
J: TRBJ2-7
D: NA
size: few
V: TRBV20-1